The present T cell receptor beta chain was sequenced within a study of blood T cell repertoires in COVID-19. The data were produced by immunoSEQ multiplex PCR, yet TCRdb's version contains in-frame clones alone and is incomplete. The repertoire holds around 99,000 clones, with almost 85% as singletons. Between the trimmed V and J ends, which lost 3 bases and 6 bases, there was a span of 10 bases. The CDR3 is 13 residues long. Per the germline V gene, CDR1 is SSHAT and CDR2 is FNYEAQ (reference sequence). The specimen sequenced was peripheral blood. The chain uses TRBV7-7 and TRBJ2-3; TRBD1 might be the D (5 bases). The receptor's source is a human donor in a cohort sampled during active COVID-19. CDR3 nucleotides: TGTGCCAGCAGCTTTAGGGGTGGGGATACGCAGTATTTT. It translates to CASSFRGGDTQYF.